This TCR beta chain was documented in a study of T cells in Graves' hyperthyroidism and ophthalmopathy. Exclusion of patients followed from uncontrolled infection, other autoimmune disease, pregnancy or lactation. The sample holds many counts of this clonotype. Template material for amplifying TCR beta CDR3 regions consisted of RNA transcripts. The HTBI primer set drove a first-round RT-PCR of the TCR CDR3. Each CDR3 protein is one row after TCRdb ran MiXCR on the multiplex PCR reads. This table holds 300,000 to 350,000 distinct CDR3 sequences, around a sixth found once. CDR1 and CDR2 from the germline V gene are LGHDT and YNNKEL (reference sequence). CDR3 length: 13 residues. V lost 4 bases and J lost 1; bases outside the gene matches: 1.

V usage is TRBV3-1 and J usage is TRBJ2-7; 7 nucleotides line up with TRBD1. Input material: blood. The TCR was taken from a woman aged 50 to 65 with Graves' hyperthyroidism. The CDR3 here is CASSRGQSYEQYV. The CDR3 DNA sequence: TGTGCCAGCAGCCGGGGACAGTCCTACGAGCAGTACGTC.